These 2 T cell receptor beta chains came from one sample sequenced in a study of T cell changes during pregnancy in multiple sclerosis. Sequencing used immunoSEQ multiplex PCR; TCRdb keeps in-frame clones, though not all of them. The table has 73,000 or so clones, about 90% seen once. Sample: peripheral blood, taken in the second trimester of pregnancy. Receptor source: a female donor with multiple sclerosis, enrolled in a pregnancy study.

The chain employs TRBV18 and TRBJ2-3, with TRBD1 matching over 7 bases. The germline V gene encodes CDR1 KGHSH and CDR2 LQKENI. With V trimmed by 0 bases and J by 5 bases, 5 bases remained unmatched. The CDR3 is 15 residues long. The CDR3 is CASSPPGGQGDTQYF. The CDR3 nucleotides are TGTGCCAGCTCACCACCAGGGGGCCAGGGAGATACGCAGTATTTT.

The V gene is TRBV11-2, the J gene TRBJ1-3; the match to TRBD1 covers 9 bases. The CDR3 sequence is 15 residues long. Germline V CDR1 and CDR2: SGHAT, FQNNGV. The V and J ends lost 5 bases and 2 bases, in that order; junction bases with no gene match: 4. The CDR3 reads CASSTGQGPGNTIYF. CDR3 in DNA: TGTGCCAGCAGCACGGGACAGGGACCTGGAAACACCATATATTTT.